This is a list of T cell receptor beta chains from one sample in a study of OX40 agonist ivuxolimab in advanced cancers. TCRdb's table, derived via immunoSEQ multiplex PCR, lists solely in-frame clones and lacks some. The sample has tens of thousands of clones, about 92% seen once. The specimen was CD4+ or CD8+ T cells sorted from blood, collected in a trial of the OX40 agonist ivuxolimab. Receptors originate from an adult with an advanced solid tumor such as melanoma, head and neck, liver or kidney cancer. Each CDR3 is given with its conserved first and last residue. A D gene is named only where the DNA matches it firmly. A row's size may be missing; if present it is once, few, many or a size class.

V gene	clone size	D gene	J gene	CDR3 protein	CDR3 DNA
TRBV30	once	-	TRBJ2-4	CAWSVGEGIQIAKNIQYF	TGTGCCTGGAGTGTTGGAGAGGGTATTCAAATCGCCAAAAACATTCAGTACTTC
TRBV11-3	-	TRBD1	TRBJ2-6	CASMKYGTGESGANVLTF	TGTGCCAGCATGAAGTACGGGACAGGGGAGTCTGGGGCCAACGTCCTGACTTTC
TRBV9	-	TRBD2	TRBJ2-7	CASSAPQTSDEQYF	TGTGCCAGCAGCGCACCCCAGACTAGCGACGAGCAGTACTTC
TRBV19	-	-	TRBJ1-3	CASWWGRGSGNTIYF	TGTGCCAGTTGGTGGGGCAGGGGCTCTGGAAACACCATATATTTT
TRBV15	once	TRBD2	TRBJ2-2	CATSRGGANTGELFF	TGTGCCACCAGCCGGGGGGGAGCGAACACCGGGGAGCTGTTTTTT
TRBV5-1	-	-	TRBJ1-3	CASSLADTRGLKVGNTIYF	TGCGCCAGCAGCTTGGCGGACACCCGGGGGCTGAAGGTTGGAAACACCATATATTTT
TRBV2	once	-	TRBJ1-1	CASSDWQGYTEAFF	TGTGCCAGCAGTGATTGGCAGGGTTACACTGAAGCTTTCTTT
TRBV5-6	-	-	TRBJ1-5	CASSSVGGYNQPQHF	TGTGCCAGCAGCTCGGTGGGGGGCTACAATCAGCCCCAGCATTTT
TRBV27	-	-	TRBJ2-5	CASSYVGGHETQYF	TGTGCCAGCAGTTATGTTGGGGGGCACGAGACCCAGTACTTC
TRBV27	-	TRBD1	TRBJ2-7	CASSRDRGFNEQYF	TGTGCCAGCAGCCGGGACAGGGGTTTCAACGAGCAGTACTTC
TRBV7-9	-	-	TRBJ1-1	CASSLVGLLGTEAFF	TGTGCCAGCAGCTTAGTGGGACTCCTGGGAACTGAAGCTTTCTTT
TRBV9	-	-	TRBJ1-1	CASSAQQDMNTEAFF	TGTGCCAGCAGCGCTCAACAGGACATGAACACTGAAGCTTTCTTT
TRBV16	-	-	TRBJ1-5	CASSQGAGDQPQHF	TGTGCCAGCAGCCAAGGGGCTGGGGATCAGCCCCAGCATTTT
TRBV2	once	-	TRBJ1-1	CASKGGGTEAFF	TGTGCCAGCAAGGGTGGAGGAACTGAAGCTTTCTTT
TRBV28	-	-	TRBJ2-2	CASSPWGTGELFF	TGTGCCAGCAGTCCCTGGGGCACCGGGGAGCTGTTTTTT
TRBV27	-	-	TRBJ2-1	CASSLGPSGYNEQFF	TGTGCCAGCAGTTTGGGACCCTCGGGCTACAATGAGCAGTTCTTC
TRBV19	-	TRBD1	TRBJ2-1	CASSIGYSDRAFLEQFF	TGTGCCAGTAGTATTGGCTATTCGGACAGGGCTTTTCTTGAGCAGTTCTTC
TRBV4-3	-	-	TRBJ2-7	CASSQVPTESYEQYF	TGCGCCAGCAGCCAGGTCCCGACCGAATCCTACGAGCAGTACTTC
TRBV6-5	-	-	TRBJ2-7	CASSYGAGTYEQYF	TGTGCCAGCAGTTACGGTGCGGGGACCTACGAGCAGTACTTC
TRBV4-1	-	TRBD1	TRBJ2-3	CASSRRDRGITDTQYF	TGCGCCAGCAGCCGCCGGGACAGGGGCATCACAGATACGCAGTATTTT
TRBV28	-	-	TRBJ1-5	CASSPDTVNQPQHF	TGTGCCAGCAGTCCGGACACCGTAAATCAGCCCCAGCATTTT
TRBV2	-	TRBD2	TRBJ2-1	CAIPTSGQYNEQFF	TGTGCCATACCGACTAGCGGCCAGTACAATGAGCAGTTCTTC
TRBV27	-	TRBD2	TRBJ2-1	CASSVSSGTNEQFF	TGTGCCAGCAGTGTATCTAGCGGGACCAATGAGCAGTTCTTC
TRBV4-2	-	TRBD2	TRBJ2-3	CASSQYSGTSGTDTQYF	TGTGCCAGCAGCCAATACTCCGGGACTAGCGGCACAGATACGCAGTATTTT
TRBV25-1	-	TRBD1	TRBJ1-1	CASSDRGLMNTEAFF	TGTGCCAGCAGCGACAGGGGGCTCATGAACACTGAAGCTTTCTTT
TRBV28	-	-	TRBJ2-3	CASSPETSTDTQYF	TGTGCCAGCAGCCCAGAAACTAGCACAGATACGCAGTATTTT
TRBV12-5	-	-	TRBJ2-3	CVLYTLDSAPGGTQYF	TGTGTACTATACACCCTCGACAGCGCTCCTGGGGGCACGCAGTATTTT
TRBV4-1	-	TRBD1	TRBJ2-7	CASSQPTGGRTYEQYF	TGCGCCAGCAGCCAACCCACAGGGGGTCGAACCTACGAGCAGTACTTC
TRBV4-2	-	-	TRBJ1-2	CASSQVSGDGYTF	TGTGCCAGCAGCCAAGTTTCAGGCGATGGCTACACCTTC
TRBV28	-	TRBD1	TRBJ1-2	CASSADRANYGYTF	TGTGCCAGCAGTGCAGACAGGGCTAACTATGGCTACACCTTC
TRBV4-3	-	TRBD1	TRBJ2-7	CASSPGTGRYEQYF	TGCGCCAGCAGTCCCGGGACAGGAAGATACGAGCAGTACTTC
TRBV2	-	-	TRBJ1-4	CASTEVRPNEKLFF	TGTGCCAGCACCGAGGTACGGCCTAATGAAAAACTGTTTTTT